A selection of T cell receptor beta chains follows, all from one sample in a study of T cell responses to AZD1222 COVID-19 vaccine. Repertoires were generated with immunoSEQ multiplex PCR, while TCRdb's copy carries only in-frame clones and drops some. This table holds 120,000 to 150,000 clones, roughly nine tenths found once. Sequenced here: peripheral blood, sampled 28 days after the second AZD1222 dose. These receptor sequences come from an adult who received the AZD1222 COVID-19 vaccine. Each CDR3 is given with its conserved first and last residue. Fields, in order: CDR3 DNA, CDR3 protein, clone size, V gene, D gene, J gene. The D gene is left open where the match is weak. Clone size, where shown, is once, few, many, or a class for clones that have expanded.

CDR3nt: TGTGCCACCAGTGATTTGAGGCAGAGGAACACCGGGGAGCTGTTTTTT; CDR3aa: CATSDLRQRNTGELFF; abundance: .; v_gene: TRBV24-1; d_gene: .; j_gene: TRBJ2-2
CDR3nt: TGTGCCAGCAGCCCTGGGAGCCTAGCGGGCCTCTCTAGCACAGATACGCAGTATTTT; CDR3aa: CASSPGSLAGLSSTDTQYF; abundance: .; v_gene: TRBV7-8; d_gene: TRBD2; j_gene: TRBJ2-3
CDR3nt: TGTGCCACCAGTGATCCGGGACAGGGGTCGAACCAAGAGACCCAGTACTTC; CDR3aa: CATSDPGQGSNQETQYF; abundance: .; v_gene: TRBV24-1; d_gene: TRBD1; j_gene: TRBJ2-5
CDR3nt: TGTGCCAGCAACTTACAGCCTCAAGAGACCCAGTACTTC; CDR3aa: CASNLQPQETQYF; abundance: .; v_gene: TRBV11-2; d_gene: .; j_gene: TRBJ2-5
CDR3nt: TGTGCCAGCAGCCAAGCTGCGACAGAGAACTATGGCTACACCTTC; CDR3aa: CASSQAATENYGYTF; abundance: once; v_gene: TRBV3-1/TRBV3-2; d_gene: .; j_gene: TRBJ1-2
CDR3nt: TGTGCCAGCAGATCCGGGGTGACTGAAGCTTTCTTT; CDR3aa: CASRSGVTEAFF; abundance: .; v_gene: TRBV27; d_gene: .; j_gene: TRBJ1-1
CDR3nt: TGTGCCAGCAGCTTAATTGCAGGGGCAGGGTCACCCCTCCACTTT; CDR3aa: CASSLIAGAGSPLHF; abundance: .; v_gene: TRBV7-8; d_gene: .; j_gene: TRBJ1-6
CDR3nt: TGTGCCAGCCGAGCCGGGGGACAGGGCTCCTATGGCTACACCTTC; CDR3aa: CASRAGGQGSYGYTF; abundance: .; v_gene: TRBV19; d_gene: TRBD1; j_gene: TRBJ1-2
CDR3nt: TGTGCCAGCAGCTTCCGCTACACTGAAGCTTTCTTT; CDR3aa: CASSFRYTEAFF; abundance: .; v_gene: TRBV5-6; d_gene: .; j_gene: TRBJ1-1
CDR3nt: TGTGCCAGCAGCCGCGGGGCCTGGGGGCGCAACACCGGGGAGCTGTTTTTT; CDR3aa: CASSRGAWGRNTGELFF; abundance: .; v_gene: TRBV7-8; d_gene: .; j_gene: TRBJ2-2
CDR3nt: TGTGCCTGGAGTCAGGGCGGGACCGTCTACGAGCAGTACTTC; CDR3aa: CAWSQGGTVYEQYF; abundance: .; v_gene: TRBV30; d_gene: .; j_gene: TRBJ2-7
CDR3nt: TGTGCCAGCAGTCCCCAGACTAGCGGGAGTTCTTACGAGCAGTACTTC; CDR3aa: CASSPQTSGSSYEQYF; abundance: .; v_gene: TRBV6-2/TRBV6-3; d_gene: TRBD2; j_gene: TRBJ2-7
CDR3nt: TGTGCCAGTAGTATAGATGGTTGGGAAAGGAACACGAAGAACACTGAAGCTTTCTTT; CDR3aa: CASSIDGWERNTKNTEAFF; abundance: few; v_gene: TRBV19; d_gene: .; j_gene: TRBJ1-1
CDR3nt: TGTGCCAGCACCCGAGGGCAGACTTTCTTT; CDR3aa: CASTRGQTFF; abundance: .; v_gene: TRBV6-5; d_gene: .; j_gene: TRBJ1-1
CDR3nt: TGTGCCAGCAGAGCGGGGGGCCCCACAGATACGCAGTATTTT; CDR3aa: CASRAGGPTDTQYF; abundance: .; v_gene: TRBV2; d_gene: TRBD2; j_gene: TRBJ2-3
CDR3nt: TGTGCCTGGAGGGGGACTGGTCCCAGACGCGAGCAGTACTTC; CDR3aa: CAWRGTGPRREQYF; abundance: .; v_gene: TRBV30; d_gene: .; j_gene: TRBJ2-7
CDR3nt: TGTGCCAGCAGCTGGACGGGACAGACGTACAATGAGCAGTTCTTC; CDR3aa: CASSWTGQTYNEQFF; abundance: .; v_gene: TRBV5-6; d_gene: TRBD1; j_gene: TRBJ2-1
CDR3nt: TGCAGCGTTGGCCAAATACCCGGGACAGCCTTGAACACTGAAGCTTTCTTT; CDR3aa: CSVGQIPGTALNTEAFF; abundance: .; v_gene: TRBV29-1; d_gene: TRBD1; j_gene: TRBJ1-1
CDR3nt: TGTGCCAGCAGCCTTACTAGCGGAGGGCTTTACGAGCAGTACTTC; CDR3aa: CASSLTSGGLYEQYF; abundance: .; v_gene: TRBV5-4; d_gene: TRBD2; j_gene: TRBJ2-7
CDR3nt: TGTGCCAGCAGAAGACAGGGAGGGCAAGGTGAAAAACTGTTTTTT; CDR3aa: CASRRQGGQGEKLFF; abundance: .; v_gene: TRBV7-9; d_gene: TRBD1; j_gene: TRBJ1-4
CDR3nt: TGTGCCAGCAGCGTATTACAAGTCGCGAACACCGGGGAGCTGTTTTTT; CDR3aa: CASSVLQVANTGELFF; abundance: .; v_gene: TRBV9; d_gene: .; j_gene: TRBJ2-2
CDR3nt: TGTGCCAGTAAGGCGGCGCCCCTGGTAAATCAGCCCCAGCATTTT; CDR3aa: CASKAAPLVNQPQHF; abundance: .; v_gene: TRBV19; d_gene: .; j_gene: TRBJ1-5
CDR3nt: TGTGCCAGCAGTTTTGAGGGACATCTACATCAGCCCCAGCATTTT; CDR3aa: CASSFEGHLHQPQHF; abundance: once; v_gene: TRBV27; d_gene: .; j_gene: TRBJ1-5
CDR3nt: TGTGCCAGTAGTCAACGAGGTGGGGGTTTCGGGTCCTACAATGAGCAGTTCTTC; CDR3aa: CASSQRGGGFGSYNEQFF; abundance: .; v_gene: TRBV19; d_gene: .; j_gene: TRBJ2-1
CDR3nt: TGTGCCAGCAGCAAGAGACTACCCGGGGCGGATACGCAGTATTTT; CDR3aa: CASSKRLPGADTQYF; abundance: few; v_gene: TRBV11-1; d_gene: .; j_gene: TRBJ2-3
CDR3nt: TGCAGCGTTCACGACAGGGTCGGCACTGAAGCTTTCTTT; CDR3aa: CSVHDRVGTEAFF; abundance: .; v_gene: TRBV29-1; d_gene: TRBD1; j_gene: TRBJ1-1
CDR3nt: TGTGCCAGTAGTACAAGACGGAGAAATAGCAATCAGCCCCAGCATTTT; CDR3aa: CASSTRRRNSNQPQHF; abundance: .; v_gene: TRBV19; d_gene: .; j_gene: TRBJ1-5
CDR3nt: TGTGCCAGCACTCTGAGCACCGGGGAGCTGTTTTTT; CDR3aa: CASTLSTGELFF; abundance: .; v_gene: TRBV2; d_gene: .; j_gene: TRBJ2-2
CDR3nt: TGTGCCAGCAGTGAAGAGGGACAGGGGGTAACTGGCTACACCTTC; CDR3aa: CASSEEGQGVTGYTF; abundance: .; v_gene: TRBV6-1; d_gene: TRBD1; j_gene: TRBJ1-2
CDR3nt: TGTGCCAGCAGCTTAGGCCCCGCGAACACCGGGGAGCTGTTTTTT; CDR3aa: CASSLGPANTGELFF; abundance: .; v_gene: TRBV7-6; d_gene: .; j_gene: TRBJ2-2
CDR3nt: TGTGCCAGCCGACCGAGGAGCACTGAAGCTTTCTTT; CDR3aa: CASRPRSTEAFF; abundance: .; v_gene: TRBV19; d_gene: .; j_gene: TRBJ1-1
CDR3nt: TGTGCCAGCAGTTACGGTGTCGGGGTAGAGTATGGCTACACCTTC; CDR3aa: CASSYGVGVEYGYTF; abundance: .; v_gene: TRBV6-2/TRBV6-3; d_gene: .; j_gene: TRBJ1-2
CDR3nt: TGTGCCAGCAGTAAGACCGGGACCATGAATTCACCCCTCCACTTT; CDR3aa: CASSKTGTMNSPLHF; abundance: .; v_gene: TRBV6-5; d_gene: .; j_gene: TRBJ1-6
CDR3nt: TGTGCCAGCCCAATAGCGGGAAGGTCCTACAATGAGCAGTTCTTC; CDR3aa: CASPIAGRSYNEQFF; abundance: .; v_gene: TRBV6-5; d_gene: TRBD2; j_gene: TRBJ2-1
CDR3nt: TGTGCCACGGTGCAGGGCCATGAAGCTTTCTTT; CDR3aa: CATVQGHEAFF; abundance: .; v_gene: TRBV19; d_gene: .; j_gene: TRBJ1-1
CDR3nt: TGTGCCAGCAGCCCCCTGGGGGAGACCCAGTACTTC; CDR3aa: CASSPLGETQYF; abundance: once; v_gene: TRBV7-9; d_gene: .; j_gene: TRBJ2-5
CDR3nt: TGTGCCACCAGCAGAGCACTAGCGGGGGGGGATACGCAGTATTTT; CDR3aa: CATSRALAGGDTQYF; abundance: .; v_gene: TRBV15; d_gene: TRBD2; j_gene: TRBJ2-3
CDR3nt: TGTGCCAGCTCACCATCGGGAGGCTGGGACACCGGGGAGCTGTTTTTT; CDR3aa: CASSPSGGWDTGELFF; abundance: .; v_gene: TRBV18; d_gene: TRBD2; j_gene: TRBJ2-2
CDR3nt: TGTGCCAGCTCACCGGCGGGGTTAAGCTCCTACGAGCAGTACTTC; CDR3aa: CASSPAGLSSYEQYF; abundance: .; v_gene: TRBV18; d_gene: .; j_gene: TRBJ2-7
CDR3nt: TGTGCCAGCAGGAGGCGGGGGAGCTCCTACAATGAGCAGTTCTTC; CDR3aa: CASRRRGSSYNEQFF; abundance: .; v_gene: TRBV27; d_gene: TRBD2; j_gene: TRBJ2-1
CDR3nt: TGTGCCTGGGAAAGGGCAGGACGCCAGGGGAACTATGGCTACACCTTC; CDR3aa: CAWERAGRQGNYGYTF; abundance: .; v_gene: TRBV30; d_gene: .; j_gene: TRBJ1-2
CDR3nt: TGTGCCACCAGTCCAACAGGGAACACTGAAGCTTTCTTT; CDR3aa: CATSPTGNTEAFF; abundance: .; v_gene: TRBV15; d_gene: .; j_gene: TRBJ1-1
CDR3nt: TGTGCCAGCAGTGAAGCGCTTGACATTTCCTACGAGCAGTACTTC; CDR3aa: CASSEALDISYEQYF; abundance: .; v_gene: TRBV2; d_gene: .; j_gene: TRBJ2-7
CDR3nt: TGTGCCAGCAGCGTATCCGGGAGGCAGCCCCAGCATTTT; CDR3aa: CASSVSGRQPQHF; abundance: .; v_gene: TRBV7-8; d_gene: .; j_gene: TRBJ1-5
CDR3nt: TGTGCCAGTAGTATTAACCTAAACAGCTACGAGCAGTACTTC; CDR3aa: CASSINLNSYEQYF; abundance: .; v_gene: TRBV19; d_gene: .; j_gene: TRBJ2-7